The 9 T cell receptor beta chains listed next were all sequenced from one sample in a study of blood T cell repertoires in COVID-19. Libraries were prepared by immunoSEQ multiplex PCR; TCRdb keeps only in-frame clonotypes and omits some of them. The sample shows around 100,000 clones, approximately 83% of them seen only once. The sequencing input was PBMCs or T cells enriched from blood (not recorded which). Every receptor here comes from a woman in her forties or fifties who had recovered from COVID-19.

Notes on this clone: The sample has other DNA sequences that encode this CDR3 too. V usage is TRBV27 and J usage is TRBJ1-5; 7 bases map to TRBD1. The CDR3 spans 14 residues. After removal of 6 bases from V and 0 bases from J, the junction contained 2 bases not matched to a gene. The germline V gene encodes CDR1 MNHEY and CDR2 SMNVEV (reference sequence). The DNA for the CDR3 is TGTGCCAGCAGCCACAGGGGTAGCAATCAGCCCCAGCATTTT. It yields the protein CASSHRGSNQPQHF.

V usage is TRBV4-1 and J usage is TRBJ2-5, with 8 positions matching TRBD1. The CDR3 is made up of 14 amino acids. V lost 6 bases to trimming and J lost 2 bases; unmatched junction nucleotides: 5. The germline CDR1 and CDR2 sequences are MGHRA and YSYEKL. CDR3 DNA sequence: TGCGCCAGCAGGCGGACAGGGCTACAAGAGACCCAGTACTTC. Translating gives CASRRTGLQETQYF.

This clone was observed a handful of times. This chain links TRBV7-8 with TRBJ2-7; 7 nucleotides match TRBD1. The CDR3 contains 14 residues. V gave up 3 bases and J gave up 3 bases; unmatched junction bases: 5. Germline lookup yields CDR1 SGHVS and CDR2 FQNEAQ. CDR3 region: CASSFRTGHYEQYF. The CDR3 DNA reads as TGTGCCAGCAGCTTCCGGACAGGTCACTACGAGCAGTACTTC. The whole variable domain, remainder taken from reference TRBV7-8 and TRBJ2-7, is GAGVSQSPRYKVAKRGQDVALRCDPISGHVSLFWYQQALGQGPEFLTYFQNEAQLDKSGLPSDRFFAERPEGSVSTLKIQRTQQEDSAVYLCASSFRTGHYEQYFGPGTRLTVT.

This chain's CDR3 is CASSWPGQGPYNEQFF. CDR3 bases: TGTGCCAGCAGCTGGCCGGGACAGGGGCCCTACAATGAGCAGTTCTTC. V and J are TRBV5-6 and TRBJ2-1, with 10 bases identical to TRBD1. The V gene's germline CDR1 is SGHDT and CDR2 YYEEEE. The V gene end was trimmed by 3 bases and the J gene end by 2 bases; junction bases not matched to a gene: 5. CDR3 size: 16 residues.

The rearrangement joins TRBV19 to TRBJ1-2; TRBD1 aligns across 11 bases. CDR3 length: 19 amino acids. CDR1 and CDR2 from the germline V gene are LNHDA and SQIVND (reference sequence). The J segment lost 6 bases and the V segment lost 0 bases, leaving 15 bases of the junction unmatched. DNA of the CDR3: TGTGCCAGTAGTATAGATCTTTTCGGTATCGGACAGGGGGCAGATGGCTACACCTTC. Protein sequence: CASSIDLFGIGQGADGYTF.

The chain employs TRBV10-3 and TRBJ2-5, with 12 nucleotides matching TRBD1. This CDR3 has 15 amino acids. Per germline, CDR1 ENHRY and CDR2 SYGVKD. The V gene end was trimmed by 6 bases and the J gene end by 3 bases; junction bases not matched to a gene: 5. For the CDR3, the DNA is TGTGCCATCAGAGAGGGACAGGGGGCCGAAGAGACCCAGTACTTC. It yields the protein CAIREGQGAEETQYF.

This chain uses TRBV4-1 with TRBJ2-1, with TRBD2 matching 12 bases. Germline V gene sequence: CDR1 MGHRA, CDR2 YSYEKL. Trimming at V came to 4 bases and at J to 4 bases, leaving 8 bases not matched to a gene. This CDR3 is built from 17 residues. Here the CDR3 DNA reads TGCGCCAGCAGCCCGAGTCTTACTAGCGGGGGGTACAATGAGCAGTTCTTC. Encoded protein: CASSPSLTSGGYNEQFF.

The chain joins TRBV5-4 to TRBJ2-1; 7 bases map to TRBD2. Germline V gives CDR1 SGHNT, CDR2 YYREEE (reference sequence). V gave up 3 bases and J gave up 4 bases; unmatched junction bases: 4. The CDR3 is 14 amino acids. CDR3 coding DNA: TGTGCCAGCAGCTCCCCGCGGGGGTACAATGAGCAGTTCTTC. Encoded protein: CASSSPRGYNEQFF. The full variable domain, with the rest looked up from reference TRBV5-4 and TRBJ2-1, is ETGVTQSPTHLIKTRGQQVTLRCSSQSGHNTVSWYQQALGQGPQFIFQYYREEENGRGNFPPRFSGLQFPNYSSELNVNALELDDSALYLCASSSPRGYNEQFFGPGTRLTVL.

The chain carries TRBV20-1 and TRBJ1-2; no definite D call. The CDR3 has 11 residues. CDR1 and CDR2 (germline): DFQATT, SNEGSKA (reference sequence). V was trimmed by 1 base and J by 6 bases, leaving 6 bases between them. For the CDR3, the DNA is TGCAGTGCTAGAGTCAGGAATGGCTACACCTTC. Translating gives CSARVRNGYTF.